This T cell receptor beta chain is from a study of early stage breast cancer tumors. For the study at large: ER+/PR+/HER2- status applied to about 70% of the 16 invasive breast tumors. Study-level findings and limits: Most shared enriched TCRB sequences were commonly generated ones. Chain pairing and CD4, CD8 or FOXP3 expression were not captured.

CDR3 length equals 15 residues. The germline V gene encodes CDR1 KGHSH and CDR2 LQKENI. V was trimmed by 3 bases and J by 6 bases, leaving 14 bases between them. In regard to this clone: Its antigen is undetermined.

Profiled with immunoSEQ multiplex PCR; TCRdb holds only in-frame clones, not every one. The data show about 10,000 clones, approximately 72% seen once. The chain employs TRBV18 and TRBJ2-2; no clear D. The origin of this receptor is a person aged 45-60 years with breast cancer. Sequencing was performed on breast tumor tissue. CDR3: CASSPVPYGSGELFF. The DNA of the CDR3 is TGTGCCAGCTCACCCGTCCCCTATGGGTCCGGGGAGCTGTTTTTT.